This T cell receptor (beta chain) was documented in a study of blood T cell repertoires in COVID-19 (dated by TCRdb to 2018 to 2020). Context from the whole study: Samples from collaborators originated in the United States, Italy and Spain and spanned both the acute and convalescent phases of COVID-19. The prospective study material was composed of cDNA or gDNA derived from T cells, B-cell-depleted T cells, or PBMCs. The dataset comprised deeply sampled blood TCRbeta repertoires from subjects exposed to, actively infected with, or recovered from COVID-19. The repertoires were made available in a free public database intended to serve as a resource for research on the immune response to SARS-CoV-2. The samples were drawn from the first 160 participants of the ongoing ImmuneRACE study and from more than 1,000 subjects provided by 6 global collaborators. The sample metadata nearly always contained a de-identified subject ID, COVID-19 status, age in years and sex. Where available, HLA class I and class II types were obtained from metadata supplied by the sample provider rather than from assay-based typing. The research as a whole found: The quantity of clinical and demographic metadata differed by source and by participant and was supplied without curation.

TCRbeta CDR3 regions were amplified from genomic DNA using the immunoSEQ Assay, a bias-controlled multiplex PCR. As for how the authors treated the data: Nucleated cell counts per sample were estimated from amplification of reference gene primers within the assay. To quantify the absolute abundance of each unique TCRbeta CDR3 rearrangement, sequence reads were collapsed and filtered. For each sample, productive Simpson clonality was calculated by taking the square root of Simpson's diversity index across productive rearrangements. TCRdb obtained this table from immuneACCESS and retained in-frame rearrangements with V and J assigned. These tables miss some clones; where compared with another copy, unresolved V genes account for less than half of the shortfall, and the remainder is unexplained. V and J calls and clone size come straight from that table; D and trimming were deduced from the DNA. The sample data list approximately 270,000 clones, and approximately 91% of these were observed just once. The ten largest clones add up to approximately 2.2% of the sample.

Per the germline V gene, LGHNA is the CDR1 and YNFKEQ is the CDR2. The CDR3, from cysteine to phenylalanine, totals 16 residues. Just the 48-base CDR3 DNA is kept, in frame starting at base 1. At the junction V is shortened by 0 bases and J by 12 bases; bases outside the gene matches: 12. A word on this clone: The specificity of this receptor is unknown. No much larger clone is present one base from it, and per-base qualities are unavailable.

Collaborating institutions collected whole blood in K2EDTA tubes following their own protocols. For TCRbeta analysis, collaborators shipped samples as frozen whole blood, isolated PBMCs, or DNA extracted from either of those sample types. The receptor was isolated from a man aged 45-65 years with acute or convalescent COVID-19. Source material: peripheral blood. The chain employs TRBV4-2 and TRBJ2-1, with TRBD2 matching 9 junction bases. The DNA reads as follows: TGTGCCAGCAGCCAAGACCAAGCGGGGGGCCCAATTGGGCAGTTCTTC. Its translation is CASSQDQAGGPIGQFF.